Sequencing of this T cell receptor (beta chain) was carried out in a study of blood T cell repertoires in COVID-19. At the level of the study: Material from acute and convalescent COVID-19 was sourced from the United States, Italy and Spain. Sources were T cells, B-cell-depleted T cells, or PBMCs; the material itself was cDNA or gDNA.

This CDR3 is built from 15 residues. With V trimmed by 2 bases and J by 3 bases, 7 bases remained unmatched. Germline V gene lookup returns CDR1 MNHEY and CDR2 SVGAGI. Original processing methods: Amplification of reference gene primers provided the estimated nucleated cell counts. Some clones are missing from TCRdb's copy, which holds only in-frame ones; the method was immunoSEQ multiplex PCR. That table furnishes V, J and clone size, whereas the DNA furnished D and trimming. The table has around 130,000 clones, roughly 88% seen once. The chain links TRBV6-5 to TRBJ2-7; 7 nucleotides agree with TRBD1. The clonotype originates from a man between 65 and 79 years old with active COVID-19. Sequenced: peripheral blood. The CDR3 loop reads CASSYDRVSHYEQYF. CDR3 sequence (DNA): TGTGCCAGCAGTTACGACAGGGTATCACACTACGAGCAGTACTTC.